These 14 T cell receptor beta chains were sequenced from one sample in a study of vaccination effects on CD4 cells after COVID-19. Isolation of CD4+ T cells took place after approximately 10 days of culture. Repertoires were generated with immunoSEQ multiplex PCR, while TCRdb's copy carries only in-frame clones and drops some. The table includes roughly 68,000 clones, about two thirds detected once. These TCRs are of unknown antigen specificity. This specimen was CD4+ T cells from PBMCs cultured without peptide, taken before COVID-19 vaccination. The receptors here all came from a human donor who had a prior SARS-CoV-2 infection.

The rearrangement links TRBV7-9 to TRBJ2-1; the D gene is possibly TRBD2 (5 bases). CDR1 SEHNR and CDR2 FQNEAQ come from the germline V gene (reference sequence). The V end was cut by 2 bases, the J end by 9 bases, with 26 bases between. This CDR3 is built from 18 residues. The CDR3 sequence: CASSLRRGGRVGPGEQFF. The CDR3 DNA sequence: TGTGCCAGCAGCTTAAGGAGAGGTGGGCGGGTCGGGCCTGGTGAGCAGTTCTTC.

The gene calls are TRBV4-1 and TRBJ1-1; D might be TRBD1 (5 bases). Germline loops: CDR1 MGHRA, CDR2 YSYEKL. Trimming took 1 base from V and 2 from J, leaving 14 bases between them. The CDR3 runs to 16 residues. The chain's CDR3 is CASSQVLTRGNTEAFF. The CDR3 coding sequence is TGCGCCAGCAGCCAAGTTCTAACGAGGGGAAACACTGAAGCTTTCTTT.

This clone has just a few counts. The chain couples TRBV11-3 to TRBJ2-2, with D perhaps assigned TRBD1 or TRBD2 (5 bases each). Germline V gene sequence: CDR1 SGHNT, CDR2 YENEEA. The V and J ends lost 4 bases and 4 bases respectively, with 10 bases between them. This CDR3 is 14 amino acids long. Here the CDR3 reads CASSSRDGTGELFF. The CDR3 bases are TGTGCCAGCAGCTCCCGGGACGGCACCGGGGAGCTGTTTTTT.

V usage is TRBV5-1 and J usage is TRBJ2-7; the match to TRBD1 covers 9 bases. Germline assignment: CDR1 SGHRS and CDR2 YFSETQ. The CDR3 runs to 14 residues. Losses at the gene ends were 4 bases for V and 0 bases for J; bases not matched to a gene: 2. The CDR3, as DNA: TGCGCCAGCAGCGTGACAGGGGGCTCCTACGAGCAGTACTTC. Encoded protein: CASSVTGGSYEQYF. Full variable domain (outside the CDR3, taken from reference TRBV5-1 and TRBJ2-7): KAGVTQTPRYLIKTRGQQVTLSCSPISGHRSVSWYQQTPGQGLQFLFEYFSETQRNKGNFPGRFSGRQFSNSRSEMNVSTLELGDSALYLCASSVTGGSYEQYFGPGTRLTVT.

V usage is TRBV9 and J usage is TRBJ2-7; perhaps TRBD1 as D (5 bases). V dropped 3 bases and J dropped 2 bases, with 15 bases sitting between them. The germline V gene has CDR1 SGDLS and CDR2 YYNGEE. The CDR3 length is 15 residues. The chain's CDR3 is CASSETVDPTYEQYF. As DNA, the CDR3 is TGTGCCAGCAGCGAGACAGTTGATCCAACCTACGAGCAGTACTTC. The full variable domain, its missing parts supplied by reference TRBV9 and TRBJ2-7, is DSGVTQTPKHLITATGQRVTLRCSPRSGDLSVYWYQQSLDQGLQFLIQYYNGEERAKGNILERFSAQQFPDLHSELNLSSLELGDSALYFCASSETVDPTYEQYFGPGTRLTVT.

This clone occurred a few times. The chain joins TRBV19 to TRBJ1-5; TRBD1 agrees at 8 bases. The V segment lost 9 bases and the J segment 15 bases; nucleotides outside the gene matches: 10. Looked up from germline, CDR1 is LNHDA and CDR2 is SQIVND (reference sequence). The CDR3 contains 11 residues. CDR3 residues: CASTGTGKRHF. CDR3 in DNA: TGTGCCAGCACCGGGACAGGCAAGAGGCATTTT.

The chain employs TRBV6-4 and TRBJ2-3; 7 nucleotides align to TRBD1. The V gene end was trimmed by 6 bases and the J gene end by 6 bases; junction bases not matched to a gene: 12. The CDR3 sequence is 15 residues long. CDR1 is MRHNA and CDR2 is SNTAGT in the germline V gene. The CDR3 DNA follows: TGTGCCAGCAGCCCAAACACAGGGGTGGTGGATACGCAGTATTTT. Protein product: CASSPNTGVVDTQYF.

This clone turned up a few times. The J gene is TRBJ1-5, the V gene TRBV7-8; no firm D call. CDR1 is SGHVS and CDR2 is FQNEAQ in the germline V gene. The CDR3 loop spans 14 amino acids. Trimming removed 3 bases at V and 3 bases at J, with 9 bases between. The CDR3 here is CASSLGRYNQPQHF. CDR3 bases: TGTGCCAGCAGCTTGGGCCGCTACAATCAGCCCCAGCATTTT.

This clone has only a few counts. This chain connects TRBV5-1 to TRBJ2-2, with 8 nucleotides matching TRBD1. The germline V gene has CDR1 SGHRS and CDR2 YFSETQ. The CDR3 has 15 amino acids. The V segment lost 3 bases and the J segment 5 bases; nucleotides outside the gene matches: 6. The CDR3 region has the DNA TGCGCCAGCAGCTGGGACAGGCCGGGTACCGGGGAGCTGTTTTTT. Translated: CASSWDRPGTGELFF.

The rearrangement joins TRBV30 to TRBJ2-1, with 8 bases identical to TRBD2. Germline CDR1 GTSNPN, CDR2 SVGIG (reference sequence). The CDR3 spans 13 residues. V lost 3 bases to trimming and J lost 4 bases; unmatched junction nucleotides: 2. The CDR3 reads CAWRTSEYNEQFF. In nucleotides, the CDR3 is TGTGCCTGGAGGACTAGCGAGTACAATGAGCAGTTCTTC. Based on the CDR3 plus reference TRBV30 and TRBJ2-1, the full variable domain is SQTIHQWPATLVQPVGSPLSLECTVEGTSNPNLYWYRQAAGRGLQLLFYSVGIGQISSEVPQNLSASRPQDRQFILSSKKLLLSDSGFYLCAWRTSEYNEQFFGPGTRLTVL.

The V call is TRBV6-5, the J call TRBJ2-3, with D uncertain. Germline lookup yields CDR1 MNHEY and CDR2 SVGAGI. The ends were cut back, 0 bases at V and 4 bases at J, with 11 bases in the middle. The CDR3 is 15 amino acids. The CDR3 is CASSYSPDPADTQYF. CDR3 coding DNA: TGTGCCAGCAGTTACTCGCCAGACCCTGCAGATACGCAGTATTTT.

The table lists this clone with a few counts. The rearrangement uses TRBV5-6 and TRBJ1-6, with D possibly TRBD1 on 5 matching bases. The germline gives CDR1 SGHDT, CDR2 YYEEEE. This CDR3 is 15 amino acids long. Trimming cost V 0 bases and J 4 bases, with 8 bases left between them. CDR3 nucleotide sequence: TGTGCCAGCAGCTTGGAGACAGCTTATAATTCACCCCTCCACTTT. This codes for CASSLETAYNSPLHF. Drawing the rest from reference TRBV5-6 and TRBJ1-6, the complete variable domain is DAGVTQSPTHLIKTRGQQVTLRCSPKSGHDTVSWYQQALGQGPQFIFQYYEEEERQRGNFPDRFSGHQFPNYSSELNVNALLLGDSALYLCASSLETAYNSPLHFGNGTRLTVT.

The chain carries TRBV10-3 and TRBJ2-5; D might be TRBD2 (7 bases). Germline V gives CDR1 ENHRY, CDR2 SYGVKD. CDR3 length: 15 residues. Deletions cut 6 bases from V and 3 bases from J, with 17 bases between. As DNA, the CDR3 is TGTGCCATCAGGAGGGGGGGCGCCAGTGAAGAGACCCAGTACTTC. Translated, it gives CAIRRGGASEETQYF.

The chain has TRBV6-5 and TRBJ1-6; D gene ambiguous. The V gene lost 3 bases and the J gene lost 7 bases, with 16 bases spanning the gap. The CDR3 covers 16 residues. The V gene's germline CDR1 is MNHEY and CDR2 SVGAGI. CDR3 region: CASSYSGGRLNSPLHF. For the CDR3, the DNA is TGTGCCAGCAGTTATAGTGGCGGACGACTCAATTCACCCCTCCACTTT.